A selection of T cell receptor beta chains follows, all from one sample in a study of shared clonotypes between healthy human individuals. The method was immunoSEQ multiplex PCR; TCRdb's version includes in-frame clones alone and lacks a portion of them. The repertoire includes around 1.1 million clones, approximately 75% of them detected once, and 0.89% sits in the top ten. The sequenced sample was memory CD4+ T cells from PBMCs. All receptors come from a man aged 18 to 29 in good health. Some clones in this sample may be carry-over from other donors' samples. CDR3s leave out the opening cysteine and the closing phenylalanine or tryptophan. A D gene is named only where the DNA matches it firmly.

v_call	j_call	d_call	cdr3_length	cdr3_aa
TRBV28	TRBJ2-1	TRBD2	14	ASSGSLAGNYNEQF
TRBV7-9	TRBJ2-1	.	13	ASSLVGGGADEQF
TRBV27	TRBJ1-4	TRBD1	13	ASSANRGLSGKLF
TRBV28	TRBJ2-7	TRBD2	13	ASSSPRRGFSEQY
TRBV6-5	TRBJ2-5	.	13	ASSYLGTLPETQY
TRBV29-1	TRBJ1-1	.	13	SVNGGWGMNTEAF
TRBV7-9	TRBJ2-7	.	13	ASSSYRSLSYEQY
TRBV7-3	TRBJ2-6	.	13	ASSLVSSGANVLT
TRBV18	TRBJ2-7	TRBD2	12	ASSPGTSYYEQY
TRBV7-9	TRBJ2-1	TRBD2	14	ASSLVGTSGYNEQF
TRBV18	TRBJ2-2	.	13	ASSPVLRDTGELF
TRBV30	TRBJ2-4	TRBD2	16	AWSVQMGGRAGKNIQY
TRBV7-8	TRBJ2-6	TRBD2	19	ASSLEGLAGGPFGGANVLT
TRBV18	TRBJ2-6	.	14	ASSPPWGSGANVLT
TRBV9	TRBJ2-1	.	14	ASSATGRSFYNEQF
TRBV2	TRBJ2-7	.	12	ASSNPGGGWEQY
TRBV5-1	TRBJ2-5	.	12	ASSSTPNQETQY
TRBV5-1	TRBJ2-2	.	13	ASSLSSDGFGELF
TRBV18	TRBJ1-1	.	14	ASSPNGEMSSTEAF
TRBV21-1	TRBJ2-4	.	13	ASSNWGVAKNIQY
TRBV6-5	TRBJ2-4	.	13	ASSAQGLAKNIQY
TRBV5-1	TRBJ2-2	TRBD2	13	ASSLQAGVTGELF
TRBV28	TRBJ2-7	TRBD2	14	ASSSPEREGLGEQY
TRBV28	TRBJ2-7	.	12	ASSTVSGPYEQY
TRBV4-3	TRBJ1-6	.	14	ASSPAPQGIRSPLH
TRBV5-4	TRBJ2-7	.	12	ASSLTRDSGEQY
TRBV13	TRBJ2-2	.	11	ASSSAGIGELF
TRBV5-4	TRBJ2-1	TRBD2	16	ASSLGRTSGRAGNEQF